This is a list of T cell receptor beta chains from one sample in a study of blood T cell repertoires in COVID-19. Using immunoSEQ multiplex PCR, the repertoire was profiled, and TCRdb retains in-frame clones only, with some absent. This sample has about 180,000 clones; 70% to 85% occur once, and the top ten carry 13% to 15%. Sequenced sample: PBMCs or T cells enriched from blood (not recorded which). These receptors all come from a man aged 50 or older who had recovered from COVID-19. Each CDR3 is given without its conserved first and last residue.

TRBV3-1/TRBV3-2	TRBJ1-2	ASSRGQGAFYGYT
TRBV5-1	TRBJ2-7	ASTHVGRPYEQY
TRBV6-2/TRBV6-3	TRBJ2-1	ASSDPAGGSYNEQF
TRBV11-2	TRBJ2-7	ASSLGLAGSYEQY
TRBV4-1	TRBJ2-2	ASSQDHGGTGELF
TRBV11-3	TRBJ2-1	ASSLAGSIINEQF
TRBV9	TRBJ2-1	ASSVEGSYYNEQF
TRBV6-5	TRBJ1-1	ASRIMGQGSTEAF
TRBV27	TRBJ2-1	ASSFQVGIGNEQF
TRBV12-2	TRBJ1-4	ASLPGCSEKLF
TRBV3-1/TRBV3-2	TRBJ1-2	ASSRGQGDYT
TRBV19	TRBJ1-2	ASSTTGGAGYGYT
TRBV6-5	TRBJ1-3	ASSIGQGTGNTIY
TRBV19	TRBJ1-1	ASSPRGGGIMNTEAF
TRBV5-1	TRBJ1-5	ASSDGAVSNQPQH